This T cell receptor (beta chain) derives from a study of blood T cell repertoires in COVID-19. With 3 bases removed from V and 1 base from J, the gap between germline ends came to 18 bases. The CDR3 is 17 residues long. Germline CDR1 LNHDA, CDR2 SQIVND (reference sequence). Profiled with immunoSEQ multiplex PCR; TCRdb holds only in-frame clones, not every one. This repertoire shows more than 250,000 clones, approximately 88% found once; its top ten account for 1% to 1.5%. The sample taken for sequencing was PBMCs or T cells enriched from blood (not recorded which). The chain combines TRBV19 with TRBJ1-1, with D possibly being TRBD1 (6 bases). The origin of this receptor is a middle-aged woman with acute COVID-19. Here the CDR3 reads CASSIFLGQGQNTEAFF. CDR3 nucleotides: TGTGCCAGTAGTATTTTCCTCGGTCAGGGGCAGAACACTGAAGCTTTCTTT.